This is a list of T cell receptor beta chains from one sample in a study of shared clonotypes between healthy human individuals. Sequenced by immunoSEQ multiplex PCR; TCRdb stores in-frame clones only, minus some. The sample yields roughly 1 million clones, roughly 70% seen once. Sequenced input: memory CD4+ T cells sorted from blood. Receptor source: a man younger than 35 in good health. Both conserved end residues are part of each CDR3. The D gene is left open where the match is weak. For some rows the clone size is stated as once, few or many, or as a class when expanded; others skip it.

clone_size j_call d_call v_call cdr3_nt cdr3_aa
NA TRBJ2-3 TRBD1 TRBV19 TGTGCCAGTACCCAGCAGACAGGGGCCACAGATACGCAGTATTTT CASTQQTGATDTQYF
NA TRBJ1-2 NA TRBV6-1 TGTGCCAGCAGTGTTGCCGGGCAATTCTATGGCTACACCTTC CASSVAGQFYGYTF
NA TRBJ1-1 NA TRBV9 TGTGCCAGCAGCGTAGCAAGCCAGGCCACTGAAGCTTTCTTT CASSVASQATEAFF
many TRBJ2-7 TRBD1 TRBV6-1 TGTGCCAGCCGAACACCCGGGACAGTCTCCTACGAGCAGTACTTC CASRTPGTVSYEQYF
NA TRBJ2-5 TRBD2 TRBV7-8 TGTGCCAGCAGCTTAGGGGTAGCGGGGGGGCAAGAGACCCAGTACTTC CASSLGVAGGQETQYF
NA TRBJ2-1 NA TRBV5-1 TGCGCCAGCAGCTTAATGAATGAGCAGTTCTTC CASSLMNEQFF
NA TRBJ2-6 TRBD1 TRBV6-6 TGTGCGGGGGGACAGGGGGCGGTAGGGGCCAACGTCCTGACTTTC CAGGQGAVGANVLTF
once TRBJ1-2 NA TRBV7-3 TGTGCCAGCAGCTTAGGGGACGATAAGATCTATGGCTACACCTTC CASSLGDDKIYGYTF
NA TRBJ2-6 NA TRBV7-6 TGTGCCAGCAGCTTGGGCAGTTTTTCCTCTGGGGCCAACGTCCTGACTTTC CASSLGSFSSGANVLTF
NA TRBJ2-1 TRBD2 TRBV2 TGTGCCAGCAGCGCCGGGGGACTAGCGGGGTCCGAGCAGTTCTTC CASSAGGLAGSEQFF
NA TRBJ2-2 NA TRBV11-2 TGTGCCAGCAGCTTAGTTTACGGCAGGGGCGTTAGCGGGGAGCTGTTTTTT CASSLVYGRGVSGELFF
NA TRBJ2-5 TRBD1 TRBV6-1 TGTGCCAGCAGTGCCTGGGACAGGGGGGTTCGGTACTTC CASSAWDRGVRYF
NA TRBJ2-3 NA TRBV6-1 TGTGCCAGCAGTCCCAGTCGGTCCCGCACAGATACGCAGTATTTT CASSPSRSRTDTQYF
NA TRBJ2-7 TRBD1 TRBV6-1 TGTGCCAGCAGTGGGGACAGGGCCGTGGGCGAGCAGTACTTC CASSGDRAVGEQYF
NA TRBJ2-3 NA TRBV5-1 TGCGCCAGCAGCTTGGCCCCCTGGGGGGGCAGCACAGATACGCAGTATTTT CASSLAPWGGSTDTQYF
NA TRBJ1-1 TRBD1 TRBV2 TGTGCCAGCACGCTCACAGGGGAGGGAAAAGATGAAGCTTTCTTT CASTLTGEGKDEAFF
NA TRBJ1-6 NA TRBV28 TGTGCCACCACCGAACTAAATTCACCCCTCCACTTT CATTELNSPLHF
few TRBJ2-1 TRBD2 TRBV2 TGTGCCAGCAGTGAGAGCGGGAGCTCCTACAATGAGCAGTTCTTC CASSESGSSYNEQFF
once TRBJ2-1 NA TRBV11-3 TGTGCCAGCAGCTTAGTAGCAGGAACCTACAATGAGCAGTTCTTC CASSLVAGTYNEQFF
NA TRBJ2-1 TRBD2 TRBV5-1 TGCGCCAGCAGCCTAGCTTCCGGGACTAGCACCTACAATGAGCAGTTCTTC CASSLASGTSTYNEQFF
NA TRBJ1-1 TRBD1 TRBV5-6 TGTGCCAGCAGCTCCAGGACAGGGTCTGAAGCTTTCTTT CASSSRTGSEAFF
NA TRBJ2-1 NA TRBV4-1 TGCGCCAGCAGCCAGGCGGGACTTAGCTACAATGAGCAGTTCTTC CASSQAGLSYNEQFF
once TRBJ1-1 NA TRBV5-6 TGTGCCAGCAGCACGTGGACACCCTTGAACACTGAAGCTTTCTTT CASSTWTPLNTEAFF
few TRBJ1-4 NA TRBV2 TGTGCCAGTTCTGGGCGTAATGAAAAACTGTTTTTT CASSGRNEKLFF
NA TRBJ2-3 TRBD2 TRBV30 TGTGCCTGGGGGGTAGCGGGCGTCACAGATACGCAGTATTTT CAWGVAGVTDTQYF
NA TRBJ2-3 TRBD2 TRBV7-3 TGTGCCAGCGGGACTAGCGGATCTGCAGATACGCAGTATTTT CASGTSGSADTQYF
NA TRBJ1-1 TRBD1 TRBV11-2 TGTGCCAGCAGGTTGGGATCCGGGACAGGAGGCACTGAAGCTTTCTTT CASRLGSGTGGTEAFF
NA TRBJ1-2 TRBD1 TRBV14 TGTGCCAGCAGCCCCGACAGGGGCGGGGCTGGCTACACCTTC CASSPDRGGAGYTF
NA TRBJ2-7 TRBD1 TRBV2 TGTGCCAGCAGCCGGGACAGGGGGTACGAGCAGTACTTC CASSRDRGYEQYF
NA TRBJ2-5 NA TRBV5-8 TGTGCCAGCAGCTTGCGTTCTCGGGAGACCCAGTACTTC CASSLRSRETQYF
few TRBJ2-7 TRBD1 TRBV28 TGTGCCAGCGTACCGACAGGGTCCTCCTACGAGCAGTACTTC CASVPTGSSYEQYF
NA TRBJ1-1 NA TRBV28 TGTGCCAGCAGTTTACAGGGGCAGAACACTGAAGCTTTCTTT CASSLQGQNTEAFF